The clone carrying this T cell receptor (beta chain) came up a few times. The antigen is not known. Individual cDNA molecules each received unique molecular identifiers attached to them. TCRdb re-called the 5' RACE reads through MiXCR, storing one row per CDR3 protein. The sample comprises tens of thousands of distinct CDR3 sequences, 15% of which are singletons, and around 10% rests with the top ten. V lost 7 bases and J lost 7, with 14 bases in between. The CDR3 consists of 14 residues. Germline V gene sequence: CDR1 MGHDK, CDR2 SYGVNS. This specimen belongs to a study of early T cells in non-severe SARS-CoV-2 infection. Study-wide context: It was bulk RNA from unsorted whole blood that was sequenced, and the chains were unpaired. Regarding the study as a whole: VDJdb-based matching was biased toward anti-spike CD8 responses and missed private and CD4 specificities.

The receptor was derived from an adult who was a healthcare worker with PCR-confirmed SARS-CoV-2 infection or an uninfected control (not recorded which). V is TRBV25-1 and J is TRBJ1-6; D might be TRBD1 (5 bases). Sequences were obtained from whole blood. CDR3 in amino acids: CASTSQGGNSPLHF. The CDR3 DNA reads as TGTGCCAGCACCTCGCAGGGCGGCAATTCACCCCTCCACTTT.